The 7 T cell receptor beta chains below were found in one sample sequenced in a study of beta chain features in type 1 diabetes (dated by TCRdb to 2016 to 2018). The paper's findings and limits, for the study overall: In all four CD4+ subsets, TCRB CDR3 length was moderately but significantly shorter in type 1 diabetes patients.

Library generation was performed with the immunoSEQ multiplex PCR assay. The High Capacity cDNA Reverse Transcription Kit was used to reverse transcribe all of the isolated RNA, meaning that expressed TCRB transcripts were what got sequenced. The source is immuneACCESS, and TCRdb retained only in-frame sequences with V and J called. Part of the clones is not carried over; for the studies checked, unresolved V genes explain less than half of this, and the remainder is unexplained. Recorded for this sample are under 400,000 clones; over 10% of them occurred a single time. Of the sample, 0.01% falls within the top ten clones. No antigens are known for them. Sequencing input: naive CD4+ T cells from blood. Explained via the paper, the cell subset or site label denotes: true naive CD4+ T cells. These receptors all come from a woman aged 18 to 35 with type 1 diabetes.

The genes are TRBV19 and TRBJ2-1, with TRBD2 matching over 14 bases. The germline CDR1 and CDR2 sequences are LNHDA and SQIVND (reference sequence). The CDR3 has 16 amino acids. Trimming at V came to 5 bases and at J to 7 bases, leaving 7 bases not matched to a gene. This CDR3 reads CASSPRLAGGPNEQFF. The CDR3 DNA sequence: TGTGCCAGTAGTCCCCGACTAGCGGGAGGGCCTAATGAGCAGTTCTTC.

This clone has a handful of counts. The genes are TRBV30 and TRBJ1-1; unclear D gene. Germline CDR1 GTSNPN, CDR2 SVGIG (reference sequence). Trimming pared 0 bases from V and 4 bases from J, leaving 12 bases between. This CDR3 contains 14 residues. CDR3 sequence (DNA): TGTGCCTGGAGTGTACGTTTGGAGTCCACTGAAGCTTTCTTT. The encoded protein is CAWSVRLESTEAFF. The full variable domain, with the rest looked up from reference TRBV30 and TRBJ1-1, is SQTIHQWPATLVQPVGSPLSLECTVEGTSNPNLYWYRQAAGRGLQLLFYSVGIGQISSEVPQNLSASRPQDRQFILSSKKLLLSDSGFYLCAWSVRLESTEAFFGQGTRLTVV.

The gene calls are TRBV5-6 and TRBJ1-1; a possible D gene is TRBD1 (5 bases). CDR1 and CDR2 from the germline V gene are SGHDT and YYEEEE. V gave up 3 bases and J gave up 11 bases, with 14 bases separating them. This CDR3 contains 12 residues. CDR3 DNA sequence: TGTGCCAGCAGCTCAGGGAGGGCAGTGGCTTTCTTT. Residues: CASSSGRAVAFF.

Only a few counts were recorded for this clone. The CDR3 spells CASGGNILAKNIQYF. CDR3 DNA: TGCGCCAGCGGGGGGAATATACTAGCCAAAAACATTCAGTACTTC. V usage is TRBV4-1 and J usage is TRBJ2-4; tentative D call: TRBD2 (6 bases). This CDR3 is 15 amino acids long. V lost 8 bases, J lost 0 bases, and 14 bases lay in between. Germline values: CDR1 MGHRA, CDR2 YSYEKL.

In its sample, this clone was seen a few times. The chain recombines TRBV29-1 with TRBJ1-1; tentative D call: TRBD1 (6 bases). Germline V gene lookup returns CDR1 SQVTM and CDR2 ANQGSEA. The CDR3 runs to 11 residues. The CDR3 here is CTAGANTEAFF. The DNA of the CDR3 is TGCACGGCAGGGGCGAACACTGAAGCTTTCTTT.

This clone has only a few counts. This sequence joins TRBV28 and TRBJ2-1, with 7 bases matching TRBD2. V lost 8 bases, J lost 5 bases, and 9 bases stayed unmatched. Germline V gene sequence: CDR1 MDHEN, CDR2 SYDVKM. CDR3 length equals 14 residues. Here the CDR3 DNA reads TGTGCCAGCTCCAGAAGCGGGAAGGACAATGAGCAGTTCTTC. Its protein product is CASSRSGKDNEQFF.

This chain joins TRBV7-3 and TRBJ2-1; 9 nucleotides agree with TRBD2. V dropped 5 bases and J dropped 6; count of bases not matched to a gene: 5. The CDR3 runs 14 residues. The germline V gene has CDR1 SGHTA and CDR2 FQGTGA. The CDR3 region is CASSTRLAANEQFF. The CDR3, as DNA: TGTGCCAGCAGCACCCGACTAGCGGCCAATGAGCAGTTCTTC. The variable domain in full, with the rest retrieved from reference TRBV7-3 and TRBJ2-1, is GAGVSQTPSNKVTEKGKYVELRCDPISGHTALYWYRQSLGQGPEFLIYFQGTGAADDSGLPNDRFFAVRPEGSVSTLKIQRTERGDSAVYLCASSTRLAANEQFFGPGTRLTVL.